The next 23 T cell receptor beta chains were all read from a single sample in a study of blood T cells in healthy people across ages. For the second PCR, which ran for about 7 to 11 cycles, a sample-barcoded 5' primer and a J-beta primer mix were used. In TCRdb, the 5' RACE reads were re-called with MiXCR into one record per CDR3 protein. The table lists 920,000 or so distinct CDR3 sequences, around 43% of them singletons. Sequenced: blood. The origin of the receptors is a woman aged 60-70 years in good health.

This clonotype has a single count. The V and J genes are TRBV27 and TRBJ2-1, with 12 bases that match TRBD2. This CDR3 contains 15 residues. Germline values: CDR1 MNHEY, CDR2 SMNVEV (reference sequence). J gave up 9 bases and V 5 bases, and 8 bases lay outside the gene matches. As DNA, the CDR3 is TGTGCCAGCAGTAGGCCGGGACTAGCGGGTCGTGAGCAGTTCTTC. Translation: CASSRPGLAGREQFF.

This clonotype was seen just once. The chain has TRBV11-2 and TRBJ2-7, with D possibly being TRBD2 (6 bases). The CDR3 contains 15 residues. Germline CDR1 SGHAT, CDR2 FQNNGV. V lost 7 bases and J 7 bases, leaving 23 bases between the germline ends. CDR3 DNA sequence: TGTGCCAGCAACGGTGATGGGTGGGAGGAGGAAGAGCAGTACTTC. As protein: CASNGDGWEEEEQYF.

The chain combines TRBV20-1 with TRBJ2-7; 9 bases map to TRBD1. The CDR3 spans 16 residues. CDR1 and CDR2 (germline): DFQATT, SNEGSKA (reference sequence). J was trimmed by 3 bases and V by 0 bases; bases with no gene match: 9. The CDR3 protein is CSARDPGQGLDYEQYF. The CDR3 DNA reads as TGCAGTGCTAGAGATCCGGGACAGGGTTTGGACTACGAGCAGTACTTC.

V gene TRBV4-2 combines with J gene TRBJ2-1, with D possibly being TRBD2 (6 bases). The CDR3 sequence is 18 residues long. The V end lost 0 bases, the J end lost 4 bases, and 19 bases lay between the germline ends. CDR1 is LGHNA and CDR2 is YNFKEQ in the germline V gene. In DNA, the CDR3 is TGTGCCAGCAGCCAAGATACCCCGGGAGAAGGGCCTTACAATGAGCAGTTCTTC. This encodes CASSQDTPGEGPYNEQFF.

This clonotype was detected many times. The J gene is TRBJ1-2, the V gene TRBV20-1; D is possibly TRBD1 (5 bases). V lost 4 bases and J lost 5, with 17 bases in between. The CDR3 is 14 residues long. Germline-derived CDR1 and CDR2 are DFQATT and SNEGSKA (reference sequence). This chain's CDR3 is CSAKTALPPYGYTF. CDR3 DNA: TGCAGTGCTAAGACAGCGCTTCCACCGTATGGCTACACCTTC.

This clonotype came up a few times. The CDR3 here is CASSPGQGVGDTQYF. The CDR3 region has the DNA TGTGCCAGCAGCCCCGGACAGGGGGTAGGTGATACGCAGTATTTT. J is TRBJ2-3 and V is TRBV7-2; 10 bases line up with TRBD1. V dropped 5 bases and J dropped 6; count of bases not matched to a gene: 8. This CDR3 is built from 15 residues. Germline V gives CDR1 SGHTA, CDR2 FQGNSA.

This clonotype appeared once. CDR3 coding DNA: TGTGCCAGCAGCACCCTATCCGGGACTAGCGGGCGAACCCGAGCCTACGAGCAGTTCTTC. It yields the protein CASSTLSGTSGRTRAYEQFF. V gene TRBV5-5 combines with J gene TRBJ2-1; TRBD2 agrees at 12 bases. Germline CDR1 is SGHKS and CDR2 is YYEKEE (reference sequence). The CDR3 sequence is 20 residues long. V dropped 4 bases and J dropped 10; count of bases not matched to a gene: 24.

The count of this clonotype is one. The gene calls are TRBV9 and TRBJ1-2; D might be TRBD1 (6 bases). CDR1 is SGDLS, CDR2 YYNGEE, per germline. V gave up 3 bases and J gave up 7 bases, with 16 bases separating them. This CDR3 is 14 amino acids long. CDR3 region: CASSGLDRGGGYTF. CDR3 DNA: TGTGCCAGCAGCGGACTGGACAGAGGTGGTGGCTACACCTTC.

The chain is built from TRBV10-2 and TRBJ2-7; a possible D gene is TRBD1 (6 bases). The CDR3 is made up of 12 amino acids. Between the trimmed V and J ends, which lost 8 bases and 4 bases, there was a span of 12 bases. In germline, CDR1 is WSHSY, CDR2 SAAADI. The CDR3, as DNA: TGCGCCAGCGGGTCAGGGGAATACGAGCAGTACTTC. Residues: CASGSGEYEQYF.

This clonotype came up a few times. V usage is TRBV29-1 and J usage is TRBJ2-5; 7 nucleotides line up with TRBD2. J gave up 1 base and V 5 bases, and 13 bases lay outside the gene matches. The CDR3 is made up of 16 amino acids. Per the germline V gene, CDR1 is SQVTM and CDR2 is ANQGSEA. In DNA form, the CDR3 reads TGCAGCGTTCCCGGTTGGGCGGGAGAGGGCCAAGAGACCCAGTACTTC. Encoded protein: CSVPGWAGEGQETQYF.

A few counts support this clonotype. This chain's CDR3 is CASSQVFLAGPGGLDYEQYF. DNA of the CDR3: TGTGCCAGCAGCCAAGTGTTTCTAGCGGGACCAGGGGGGTTGGACTACGAGCAGTACTTC. The rearrangement links TRBV4-2 to TRBJ2-7, with TRBD2 matching 9 bases. CDR1 LGHNA and CDR2 YNFKEQ come from the germline V gene. Germline trimming cut 1 base from V and 3 bases from J; bases unmatched to any gene: 19. There are 20 residues in the CDR3.

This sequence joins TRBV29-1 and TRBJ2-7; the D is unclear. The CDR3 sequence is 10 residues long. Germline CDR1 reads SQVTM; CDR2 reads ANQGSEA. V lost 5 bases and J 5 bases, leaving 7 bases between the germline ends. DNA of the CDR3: TGCAGCGTTTATCGCGACGAGCAGTACTTC. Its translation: CSVYRDEQYF.

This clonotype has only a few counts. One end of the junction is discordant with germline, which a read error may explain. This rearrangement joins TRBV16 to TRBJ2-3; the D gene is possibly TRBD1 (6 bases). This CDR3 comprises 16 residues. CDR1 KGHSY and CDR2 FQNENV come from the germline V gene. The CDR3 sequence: CASSQYRTASTYTQYF. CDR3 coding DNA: TGTGCCAGCAGCCAATACAGGACAGCCAGCACATATACGCAGTATTTT.

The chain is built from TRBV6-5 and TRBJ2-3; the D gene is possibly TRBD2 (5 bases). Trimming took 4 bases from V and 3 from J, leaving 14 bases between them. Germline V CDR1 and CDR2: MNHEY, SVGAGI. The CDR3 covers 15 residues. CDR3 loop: CASSFGLPRTDTQYF. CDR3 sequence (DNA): TGTGCCAGCAGTTTCGGACTCCCCCGAACAGATACGCAGTATTTT.

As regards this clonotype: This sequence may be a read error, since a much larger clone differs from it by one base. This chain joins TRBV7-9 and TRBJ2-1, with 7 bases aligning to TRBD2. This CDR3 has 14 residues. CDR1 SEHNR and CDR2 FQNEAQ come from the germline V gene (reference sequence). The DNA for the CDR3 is TGTGCCAGCACGGCGGGAGTACTCTACAGTGAGCAGTTCTTC. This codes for CASTAGVLYSEQFF.

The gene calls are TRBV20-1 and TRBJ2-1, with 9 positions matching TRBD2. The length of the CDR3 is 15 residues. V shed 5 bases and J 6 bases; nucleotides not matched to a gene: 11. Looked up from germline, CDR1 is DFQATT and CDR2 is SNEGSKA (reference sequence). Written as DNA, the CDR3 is TGCAGTGCTTTGACCAGGACTAGCGTTTCCAATGAGCAGTTCTTC. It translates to CSALTRTSVSNEQFF.

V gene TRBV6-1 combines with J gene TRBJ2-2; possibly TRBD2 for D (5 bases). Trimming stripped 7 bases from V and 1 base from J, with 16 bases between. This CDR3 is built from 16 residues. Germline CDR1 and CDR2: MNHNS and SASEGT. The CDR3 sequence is CASTRGRLLNTGELFF. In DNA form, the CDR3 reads TGTGCCAGCACCCGAGGGAGACTGTTGAACACCGGGGAGCTGTTTTTT.

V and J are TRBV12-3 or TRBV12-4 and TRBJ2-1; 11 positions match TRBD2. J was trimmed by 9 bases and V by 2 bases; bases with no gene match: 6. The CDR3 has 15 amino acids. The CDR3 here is CASSLIAGGPVEQFF. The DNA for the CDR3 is TGTGCCAGCAGTTTAATAGCGGGAGGGCCTGTTGAGCAGTTCTTC.

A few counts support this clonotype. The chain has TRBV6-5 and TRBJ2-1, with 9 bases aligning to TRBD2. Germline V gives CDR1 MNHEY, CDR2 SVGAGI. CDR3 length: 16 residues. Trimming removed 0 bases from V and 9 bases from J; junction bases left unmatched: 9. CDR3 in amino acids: CASSYSGGRAEGEQFF. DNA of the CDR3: TGTGCCAGCAGTTACTCTGGCGGGAGGGCCGAAGGTGAGCAGTTCTTC.

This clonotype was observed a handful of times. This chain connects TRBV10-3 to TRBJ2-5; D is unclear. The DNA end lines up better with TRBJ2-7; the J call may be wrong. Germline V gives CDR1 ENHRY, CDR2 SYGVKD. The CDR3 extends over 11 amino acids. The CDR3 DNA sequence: TGTGCCATCAGTACGGATTACGAGCAGTACTTC. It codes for CAISTDYEQYF.

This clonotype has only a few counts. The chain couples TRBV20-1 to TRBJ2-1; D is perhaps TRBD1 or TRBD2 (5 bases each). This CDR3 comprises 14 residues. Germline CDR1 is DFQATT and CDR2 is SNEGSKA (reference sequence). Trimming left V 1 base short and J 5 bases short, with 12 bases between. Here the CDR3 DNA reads TGCAGTGCTAGAGGGGGCAGCGGTAACAATGAGCAGTTCTTC. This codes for CSARGGSGNNEQFF.

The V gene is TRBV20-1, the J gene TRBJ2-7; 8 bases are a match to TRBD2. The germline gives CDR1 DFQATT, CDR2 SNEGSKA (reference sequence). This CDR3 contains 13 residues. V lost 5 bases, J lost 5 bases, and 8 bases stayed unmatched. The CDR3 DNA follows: TGCAGTGCTCTTGGACTAGCAGGCCACGAGCAGTACTTC. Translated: CSALGLAGHEQYF.

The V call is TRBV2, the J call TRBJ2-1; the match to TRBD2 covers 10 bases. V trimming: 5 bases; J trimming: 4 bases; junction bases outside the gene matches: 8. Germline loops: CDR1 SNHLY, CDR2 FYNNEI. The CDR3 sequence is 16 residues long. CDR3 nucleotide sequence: TGTGCCAGCAGTCCCTCGGGACTAGCGAAGTACAATGAGCAGTTCTTC. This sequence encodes CASSPSGLAKYNEQFF.